The entry that follows covers one T cell receptor beta chain sequence. The sample is drawn from a study of shared clonotypes between healthy human individuals. The CDR3 is 12 residues long. Germline CDR1 SQVTM, CDR2 ANQGSEA. V lost 7 bases to trimming and J lost 2 bases, with 12 bases between them. The protocol was immunoSEQ multiplex PCR, while the TCRdb copy is restricted to in-frame clones and leaves out a portion. The sample includes more than 2 million clones, around 95% of them seen just once. The material sequenced was naive CD4+ T cells sorted from blood. Subset reported: CD45RA+ positively selected. The gene calls are TRBV29-1 and TRBJ2-7; no clear D gene. This TCR came from a man younger than 30 in good health. CDR3 in amino acids: CSAAQLPYEQYF. CDR3 bases: TGCAGCGCTGCCCAGTTACCCTACGAGCAGTACTTC.